This entry is about one TCR beta chain. What it binds is unknown. These data are taken from a study of cytomegalovirus exposure and HLA in healthy donors. Study-wide points: When presence/absence was analysed, sequencing depth was taken to be roughly uniform across donors. Per a later analysis, 15,000 to 20,000 TCR beta sequences showed association with HLA alleles at 0.05 false discovery rate. Through in vitro validation, a few CMV-associated chains were shown to be specific for CMV antigens.

Germline lookup yields CDR1 GTSNPN and CDR2 SVGIG (reference sequence). The CDR3 totals 13 residues. The ends were cut back, 0 bases at V and 4 bases at J, with 9 bases in the middle. Use of 60 Vbeta and 13 Jbeta primers characterized the PCR. Clones were sequenced by immunoSEQ multiplex PCR, and TCRdb holds only the in-frame ones, with some missing. The sample has 130,000 or so clones; around 79% are singletons. The receptor was isolated from a woman aged 40 to 50 in good health and CMV-seropositive. The chain links TRBV30 to TRBJ1-1, with TRBD1 as a possible D gene (5 bases). Sequencing was done on a sample of PBMCs. This CDR3 reads CAWSVGGGTEAFF. CDR3 DNA: TGTGCCTGGAGTGTGGGGGGGGGCACTGAAGCTTTCTTT.